Presented here are 11 T cell receptor beta chains from one specimen sequenced in a study of cytomegalovirus exposure and HLA in healthy donors (dated by TCRdb to about 2017). The library was obtained by the immunoSEQ multiplex PCR assay. TCRdb obtained this table from immuneACCESS and retained in-frame rearrangements with V and J assigned. These tables miss some clones; where compared with another copy, unresolved V genes account for less than half of the shortfall, and the remainder is unexplained. Present in this sample are approximately 58,000 clones, more than 85% of which were seen just once. 2% to 2.5% of the sample comes from the top ten. Specimen: PBMCs. Receptor source: a woman in her 30s in good health and CMV-seronegative.

This sequence joins TRBV5-4 and TRBJ1-2; D is possibly TRBD1 (6 bases). Germline V lookup: CDR1 SGHNT, CDR2 YYREEE (reference sequence). This CDR3 has 16 amino acids. V was trimmed by 1 base and J by 0 bases, leaving 13 bases between them. CDR3: CASSLFQTGANYGYTF. The CDR3 DNA reads as TGTGCCAGCAGCTTGTTTCAGACAGGAGCTAACTATGGCTACACCTTC.

The chain has TRBV6-6 and TRBJ1-5; weak D call: TRBD1 (5 bases). The CDR3 covers 15 residues. V gave up 9 bases and J gave up 6 bases, with 21 bases separating them. Germline V lookup: CDR1 MNHNY, CDR2 SVGAGI (reference sequence). The CDR3 protein is CASTLGGSYFQPQHF. CDR3 bases: TGTGCCAGTACGCTGGGGGGTAGTTATTTTCAGCCCCAGCATTTT.

J is TRBJ1-1 and V is TRBV27; D perhaps matches TRBD1 (5 bases). CDR3 size: 14 residues. Germline V CDR1 and CDR2: MNHEY, SMNVEV (reference sequence). The ends were cut back, 8 bases at V and 3 bases at J, with 16 bases in the middle. The CDR3 region has the DNA TGTGCCAGCTCCACAGGCGGCGGACACACTGAAGCTTTCTTT. It specifies CASSTGGGHTEAFF.

As to this clone: The junction departs from germline at one end; a sequencing error may be responsible. The gene calls are TRBV6-1 and TRBJ2-7; D unclear. Germline V lookup: CDR1 MNHNS, CDR2 SASEGT. This CDR3 spans 12 amino acids. CDR3 nucleotides: TGTGCCAGCCGTGAAATAGCCTACGAGCAGTACTTC. This codes for CASREIAYEQYF.

The chain combines TRBV6-1 with TRBJ1-2; D is ambiguous. Per germline, CDR1 MNHNS and CDR2 SASEGT. The germline V and J ends were trimmed by 1 base and 1 base, with 7 bases remaining between them. The CDR3 is 14 residues long. The CDR3, as DNA: TGTGCCAGCAGTGAAGGCGGGCTTAACTATGGCTACACCTTC. Amino acid sequence: CASSEGGLNYGYTF.

The chain recombines TRBV7-2 with TRBJ1-1; tentatively, D is TRBD1 (6 bases). Germline V gives CDR1 SGHTA, CDR2 FQGNSA. V lost 2 bases and J lost 5, with 12 bases in between. This CDR3 has 14 residues. In DNA, the CDR3 is TGTGCCAGCAGCTTACAGGGGACGGAGACTGAAGCTTTCTTT. This sequence encodes CASSLQGTETEAFF.

The chain combines TRBV29-1 with TRBJ1-2, with TRBD1 identical over 8 bases. CDR1 and CDR2 (germline): SQVTM, ANQGSEA. CDR3 length: 13 amino acids. V lost 3 bases, J lost 4 bases, and 4 bases stayed unmatched. In nucleotides, the CDR3 is TGCAGCGTTGACGGACAGGGAATCTATGGCTACACCTTC. Translating gives CSVDGQGIYGYTF. The entire variable domain, with the rest obtained from reference TRBV29-1 and TRBJ1-2, is as follows: SAVISQKPSRDICQRGTSLTIQCQVDSQVTMMFWYRQQPGQSLTLIATANQGSEATYESGFVIDKFPISRPNLTFSTLTVSNMSPEDSSIYLCSVDGQGIYGYTFGSGTRLTVV.

J is TRBJ2-7 and V is TRBV5-1; a weak D match, TRBD2 (6 bases). This CDR3 region has 14 residues. CDR1 is SGHRS, CDR2 YFSETQ, per germline. The V and J ends lost 6 bases and 3 bases respectively, with 16 bases between them. The CDR3: CASKAGTSFYEQYF. DNA for the CDR3: TGCGCCAGCAAGGCGGGGACCTCATTCTACGAGCAGTACTTC.

This clone was detected only a few times. The germline gene is not matched at one end of the junction; a read error may be the cause. The CDR3 coding sequence is TGTGCCAGCTCATCCGGGACTAACGATGGCTACACCTTC. Amino acid sequence: CASSSGTNDGYTF. This chain joins TRBV18 and TRBJ1-2; tentative D call: TRBD1 (5 bases). This CDR3 is built from 13 residues. The germline V gene encodes CDR1 KGHSH and CDR2 LQKENI.

The chain's CDR3 is CAIRKTDPTFGTIYF. The DNA for the CDR3 is TGTGCCATCCGTAAGACAGACCCTACTTTTGGCACCATATATTTT. The V call is TRBV6-1, the J call TRBJ1-3; perhaps TRBD1 as D (5 bases). The CDR3 is made up of 15 amino acids. Germline V lookup: CDR1 MNHNS, CDR2 SASEGT. V was shortened by 10 bases and J by 9 bases, with 25 bases between the two germline ends.

The chain carries TRBV18 and TRBJ2-7; 7 bases map to TRBD2. The germline V gene has CDR1 KGHSH and CDR2 LQKENI. Unmatched junction bases numbered 9, after V lost 4 bases and J lost 0 bases. CDR3 length equals 16 residues. CDR3 in amino acids: CASSHREVGRSYEQYF. CDR3 DNA: TGTGCCAGCTCACACCGGGAGGTCGGTCGCTCCTACGAGCAGTACTTC. Variable domain in full (rest from reference TRBV18 and TRBJ2-7): NAGVMQNPRHLVRRRGQEARLRCSPMKGHSHVYWYRQLPEEGLKFMVYLQKENIIDESGMPKERFSAEFPKEGPSILRIQQVVRGDSAAYFCASSHREVGRSYEQYFGPGTRLTVT.